A single TCR beta chain is shown here with its context. This record comes from a study of early T cells in non-severe SARS-CoV-2 infection. At the level of the study: It was bulk RNA from unsorted whole blood that was sequenced, and the chains were unpaired.

TCRdb used MiXCR to reprocess the 5' RACE reads, holding one entry per CDR3 protein. The sample has around 70,000 distinct CDR3 sequences, about 12% seen once. The sequence was collected from an adult who was a healthcare worker with PCR-confirmed SARS-CoV-2 infection or an uninfected control (not recorded which). Material: whole blood.

Here the CDR3 DNA reads TGTGCCAGCAGTGAAAGGGCAGGAGCTAACTATGGCTACACCTTC. Translated, it gives CASSERAGANYGYTF. V is TRBV6-1 and J is TRBJ1-2, with unresolved D. Trimming removed 2 bases from V and 0 bases from J, with 10 bases in between. Germline V gene data show CDR1 as MNHNS and CDR2 as SASEGT. The CDR3 has 15 amino acids.